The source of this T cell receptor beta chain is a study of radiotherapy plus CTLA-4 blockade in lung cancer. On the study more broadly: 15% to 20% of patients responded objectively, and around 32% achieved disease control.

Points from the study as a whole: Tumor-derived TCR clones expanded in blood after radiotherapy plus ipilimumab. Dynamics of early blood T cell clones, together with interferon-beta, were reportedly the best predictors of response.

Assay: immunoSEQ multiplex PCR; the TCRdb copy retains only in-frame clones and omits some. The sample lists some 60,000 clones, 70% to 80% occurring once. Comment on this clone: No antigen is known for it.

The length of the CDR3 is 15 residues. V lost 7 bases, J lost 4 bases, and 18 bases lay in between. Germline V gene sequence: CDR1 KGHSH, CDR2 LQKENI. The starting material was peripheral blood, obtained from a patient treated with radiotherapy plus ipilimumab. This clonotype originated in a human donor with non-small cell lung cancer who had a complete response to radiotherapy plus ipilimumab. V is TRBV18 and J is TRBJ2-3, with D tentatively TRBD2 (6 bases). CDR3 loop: CASFRTSGVADTQYF. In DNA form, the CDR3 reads TGTGCCAGCTTCAGAACCTCGGGGGTGGCAGATACGCAGTATTTT.